These T cell receptor beta chains were read from a single sample in a study of cytomegalovirus exposure and HLA in healthy donors. Sequencing used immunoSEQ multiplex PCR; TCRdb keeps in-frame clones, though not all of them. This repertoire shows 150,000 to 200,000 clones, more than 60% found once; its top ten account for around 8%. What was sequenced was PBMCs. The receptors derive from a woman aged 40 to 50 in good health and CMV-seropositive. Each CDR3 is given with its conserved first and last residue. A D gene is named only where the DNA matches it firmly. Size is omitted from some rows. Given values are once, few, many or a class for expanded clones.

abundance	len	v_gene	j_gene	d_gene	CDR3aa	CDR3nt
NA	18	TRBV4-3	TRBJ2-3	TRBD2	CASSPDISGSLSTDTQYF	TGCGCCAGCAGCCCGGACATTAGCGGGAGTTTAAGCACAGATACGCAGTATTTT
NA	14	TRBV15	TRBJ2-7	NA	CATSREVRGYEQYF	TGTGCCACCAGCAGAGAGGTCAGGGGCTACGAGCAGTACTTC
NA	14	TRBV7-7	TRBJ2-3	NA	CASSLTGSTDTQYF	TGTGCTAGCAGCCTTACAGGTAGCACAGATACGCAGTATTTT
few	15	TRBV6-1	TRBJ1-6	TRBD1	CASSERQGGGSPLHF	TGTGCCAGCAGTGAGAGACAGGGAGGAGGGTCACCCCTCCACTTT
NA	15	TRBV10-1	TRBJ2-1	NA	CASSDPGRVDNEQFF	TGCGCCAGCAGTGATCCCGGGAGAGTCGACAATGAGCAGTTCTTC
NA	16	TRBV5-6	TRBJ2-1	TRBD1	CASSFFQTGVLLGQFF	TGTGCCAGCAGCTTCTTCCAGACAGGGGTTCTTTTGGGGCAGTTCTTC
NA	16	TRBV5-1	TRBJ1-2	NA	CASSLMAGAANYGYTF	TGCGCCAGCAGCTTGATGGCAGGCGCTGCTAACTATGGCTACACCTTC
once	15	TRBV27	TRBJ1-4	TRBD1	CASRDQGRGSEKLFF	TGTGCCAGCAGAGACCAAGGCAGGGGGAGTGAAAAACTGTTTTTT
few	17	TRBV7-2	TRBJ2-6	NA	CASSAHGGASGANVLTF	TGTGCCAGCAGCGCCCATGGGGGGGCCTCTGGGGCCAACGTCCTGACTTTC
NA	13	TRBV5-6	TRBJ2-1	NA	CASSFFFKEEQFF	TGTGCCAGCAGCTTCTTTTTTAAGGAGGAGCAGTTCTTC
NA	14	TRBV11-2	TRBJ2-2	NA	CASSFSGNTGELFF	TGTGCCAGCAGCTTCTCAGGGAACACCGGGGAGCTGTTTTTT